This T cell receptor (beta chain) appears in the sequencing data of a study of T cells after yellow fever vaccination. This CDR3 contains 15 residues. From germline, CDR1 is SGHKS and CDR2 YYEKEE (reference sequence). The J segment lost 4 bases and the V segment lost 4 bases, leaving 7 bases of the junction unmatched. TCRdb redid the calling of the 5' RACE reads with MiXCR, one entry per CDR3 protein. Of about 430,000 distinct CDR3 sequences in the sample, roughly a sixth were seen once. This TCR was sampled from a man between 18 and 29 years old who received the YFV17D yellow fever vaccine. The chain is built from TRBV5-5 and TRBJ2-1; 8 nucleotides line up with TRBD2. Sequencing used PBMCs, obtained before the yellow fever booster vaccination. This CDR3 reads CASSRSGGEYNEQFF. Written as DNA, the CDR3 is TGTGCCAGCAGCCGGAGCGGGGGCGAATACAATGAGCAGTTCTTC. The whole variable domain, remainder taken from reference TRBV5-5 and TRBJ2-1, is DAGVTQSPTHLIKTRGQQVTLRCSPISGHKSVSWYQQVLGQGPQFIFQYYEKEERGRGNFPDRFSARQFPNYSSELNVNALLLGDSALYLCASSRSGGEYNEQFFGPGTRLTVL.